What follows describes a single T cell receptor (beta chain). Its antigen is currently not known. The read stops 3 residues short of the end of the CDR3; the missing end is completed from the germline J gene. The data were obtained in a study of Tregs in tolerant kidney transplant recipients (dated by TCRdb to between 2018 and 2020). Turning to the overall study: The transplants used related donors with nonmyeloablative bone marrow transplantation, and mixed chimerism in the human trials was transient. The study applied TCRbeta sequencing to find donor-specific regulatory T cells before combined kidney and bone marrow transplantation and then followed those same cells after transplant.

Genomic DNA was extracted from sorted cells with the QIAGEN DNeasy Blood and Tissue Kit for TCRbeta CDR3 sequencing. High-throughput TCRbeta CDR3 sequencing was carried out commercially through immunoSEQ, with PCR amplification with bias correction and internal controls included. The original pipeline was this. A unique productive TCRbeta sequence was defined by the CDR3 nucleotide sequence when primers matched, and otherwise by the CDR3 amino acid sequence together with the Vbeta and Jbeta genes. To correct for sorting error, sequences found in more than one sorted population at a frequency ratio of 2:1 or less were discarded, and the remaining shared sequences were assigned to the population with the higher frequency. A sequence counted as donor-reactive if, in CFSE-low cells, the sequence had a frequency of at least 0.01% and was expanded at least 5-fold compared with unstimulated cells. Repertoire divergence was quantified by Jensen-Shannon divergence calculated from the top 100 TCRbeta sequences ranked by frequency. When a sample had multiple sequencing runs, each run was corrected for sorting error separately and the runs were then pooled. TCRdb obtained this table from immuneACCESS and retained in-frame rearrangements with V and J assigned. These tables miss some clones; where compared with another copy, unresolved V genes account for less than half of the shortfall, and the remainder is unexplained. V, J and clone size are those of that table, while D and trimming were read from the DNA. Per the sample table, the count is tens of thousands of clones. The ten largest account for approximately 6.9% of the sample.

Points the paper makes about the study in general: Expanding Tregs with activated donor B cells appeared to identify the most biologically relevant and donor-specific TCRbeta repertoire. In tolerant patients, the expansion of donor-specific Tregs was greater than global Treg expansion, suggesting that the expansion was antigen-driven rather than nonspecific. PCR primers changed over time for some patients, so nucleotide-level comparison across those patients' samples was not possible. Because the study included only a small number of patients, the results must be confirmed in larger populations and under other immunosuppression protocols. Biological reproducibility was not directly addressed, though technical replication error appeared minimal.

After removal of 7 bases from V and 2 bases from J, the junction retains 10 bases not matched to a gene. Taken from cysteine to phenylalanine, the CDR3 has 17 residues. The DNA covers only part of the CDR3, 42 bases in frame from base 1. According to the germline V gene, CDR1 reads KGHSH and CDR2 reads LQKENI. The sample's time point label, decoded: blood sample drawn before combined kidney and bone marrow transplant. Thawed PBMCs were FACS-sorted into unstimulated Tregs (CD4+CD25+CD127-), CD4+ non-Tregs (CD4+CD25-), CD4 cells and CD8 cells. Several combined kidney and bone marrow transplant recipients from the ITN036ST trial were included as patients, and samples were available only from these trial subjects. Healthy control blood was processed to PBMCs with a Ficoll density gradient and then cryopreserved, whereas patient PBMCs were collected both before and after transplant.

The specimen was CD8+ T cells from blood, collected before the transplant. The TCR sequence derives from a human donor who received a combined kidney and bone marrow transplant. The sequence links TRBV18 to TRBJ2-3, with 12 middle bases fitting TRBD2. For the CDR3, the sequence is CASYKGTSGRYTDTQYF. The CDR3 bases that were read are TGTGCCAGCTACAAAGGGACTAGCGGGCGATACACAGATACG.